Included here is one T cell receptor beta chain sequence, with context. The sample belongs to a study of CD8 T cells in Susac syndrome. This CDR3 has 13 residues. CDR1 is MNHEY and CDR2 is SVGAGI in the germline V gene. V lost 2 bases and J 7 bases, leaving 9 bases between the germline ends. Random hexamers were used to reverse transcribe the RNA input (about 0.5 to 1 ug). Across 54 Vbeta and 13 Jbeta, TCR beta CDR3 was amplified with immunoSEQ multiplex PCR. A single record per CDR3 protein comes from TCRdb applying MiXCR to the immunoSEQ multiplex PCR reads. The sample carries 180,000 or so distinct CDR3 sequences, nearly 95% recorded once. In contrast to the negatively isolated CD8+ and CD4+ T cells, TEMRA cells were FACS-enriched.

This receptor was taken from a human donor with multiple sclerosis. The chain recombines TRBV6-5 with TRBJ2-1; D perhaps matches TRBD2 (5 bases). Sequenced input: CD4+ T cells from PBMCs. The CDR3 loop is CASSYIAGNEQFF. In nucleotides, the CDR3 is TGTGCCAGCAGTTACATTGCGGGTAATGAGCAGTTCTTC.